A selection of T cell receptor beta chains follows, all from one sample in a study of T cells after yellow fever vaccination. MiXCR, run by TCRdb on the 5' RACE reads, gives a single entry per CDR3 protein. Among some 200,000 distinct CDR3 sequences, approximately 3.2% were seen once, and the ten largest hold around 3.3%. This specimen consisted of CD4+ T cells sorted from PBMCs, obtained 10 days after the yellow fever booster vaccination. The receptors come from a man aged 18 to 30 who received the YFV17D yellow fever vaccine. Each CDR3 is given with its conserved first and last residue.

v_gene	CDR3aa
TRBV5-1	CASSPGVAGADTQYF
TRBV5-1	CASSPGATETQYF
TRBV6-2/TRBV6-3	CASSSQRALDTQYF
TRBV29-1	CSVDRSGGTETQYF
TRBV12-3/TRBV12-4	CASGKREFNYGYTF
TRBV11-2	CASSGQRDTQYF
TRBV12-3/TRBV12-4	CASSSNSGGGPSTDTQYF
TRBV5-4	CASSQGGQPPNQPQHF
TRBV4-3	CASSQDPPRDRGPRLFF
TRBV7-9	CASTQGGNQPQHF
TRBV20-1	CSARDDSGGAREQYF
TRBV5-5	CASNPAIFTDTQYF
TRBV20-1	CSARGIQGLSGNTIYF
TRBV7-2	CASSFRLAGDRTDTQYF
TRBV6-2/TRBV6-3	CASSPRLAGDTYEQYF
TRBV19	CASSGEGNSPLHF
TRBV18	CASSTTGIGNTEAFF
TRBV6-5	CASRPGLNSPLHF
TRBV18	CASSPGQESNQPQHF
TRBV9	CASSVAWGATNTQYF